The rows below give T cell receptor beta chains drawn from one sample of a study of early T cells in non-severe SARS-CoV-2 infection. Each CDR3 protein gets one entry after TCRdb re-called the 5' RACE reads with MiXCR. The sample records tens of thousands of distinct CDR3 sequences, around 6% being singletons. The sequenced sample was whole blood. All receptors derive from an adult who was a healthcare worker with PCR-confirmed SARS-CoV-2 infection or an uninfected control (not recorded which). CDR3s include the opening cysteine and the closing phenylalanine or tryptophan. The order of the fields is clone size, J gene, V gene, D gene, CDR3 DNA, CDR3 protein. The D gene is left open where the match is weak. Only part of the rows carry a size: once, few, many, or a class if the clone is expanded.

many | TRBJ2-7 | TRBV6-6 | - | TGTGCCAGCAGTCCCCCCCTGACCCACGAGCAGTACTTC | CASSPPLTHEQYF
few | TRBJ2-2 | TRBV6-2/TRBV6-3 | TRBD1 | TGTGCCAGCAGGCCGGGACAGGGCGGAACCGGGGAGCTGTTTTTT | CASRPGQGGTGELFF
many | TRBJ1-4 | TRBV6-2/TRBV6-3 | TRBD1 | TGTGCCAGCAGCTACGGGACAGGGCCTAATGAAAAACTGTTTTTT | CASSYGTGPNEKLFF
- | TRBJ1-2 | TRBV4-2 | TRBD1 | TGTGCCAGCAGCCAAGATCATAGCCCGGGACAGGGTTATGGCTACACCTTC | CASSQDHSPGQGYGYTF
- | TRBJ2-7 | TRBV18 | TRBD1 | TGTGCCAGCTCCGCAGGGGGAGAGACCTCCTACGAGCAGTACTTC | CASSAGGETSYEQYF
- | TRBJ2-3 | TRBV7-9 | - | TGTGCCAGCAGCGCGACCTACACAGATACGCAGTATTTT | CASSATYTDTQYF
- | TRBJ2-7 | TRBV19 | TRBD2 | TGTGCCAGTAGTACCCTAGCGGGAGCCTACGAGCAGTACTTC | CASSTLAGAYEQYF
medium-sized | TRBJ2-7 | TRBV7-9 | TRBD2 | TGTGCCAGCAGCCCATGGGAGGGGAACGAGCAGTACTTC | CASSPWEGNEQYF
many | TRBJ2-7 | TRBV12-3/TRBV12-4 | - | TGTGCCAGCAGTTTCTCCCGAGAGCAGTACTTC | CASSFSREQYF
many | TRBJ1-1 | TRBV13 | - | TGTGCCAGCAGCATCCGGGACGGAAATTTTGAAGCTTTCTTT | CASSIRDGNFEAFF
many | TRBJ1-4 | TRBV30 | - | TGTGCCTGGAGGTCACAGGGTGGTGAAAAACTGTTTTTT | CAWRSQGGEKLFF